This T cell receptor (beta chain) is from a study of tumour-infiltrating T cells in Burkitt lymphoma. On the study more broadly: Survival, overall and progression-free, tracked with productive clonality.

Here immunoSEQ multiplex PCR was the method, and the copy in TCRdb shows in-frame clones only, minus some. Found here are under 8,000 clones, about 15% of them singletons; the top ten hold approximately 3%. Trimming removed 5 bases from V and 7 bases from J; junction bases left unmatched: 7. CDR1 is SGHTA and CDR2 is FQGTGA in the germline V gene. The CDR3 has 16 amino acids. The sequencing sample was made of tumor tissue. The origin of this receptor is a human donor with diffuse large B-cell lymphoma. J is TRBJ2-1 and V is TRBV7-3, with 14 bases matching TRBD2. The CDR3 protein is CASSPTGLAGENEQFF. The CDR3 DNA reads TGTGCCAGCAGCCCAACGGGACTAGCGGGAGAAAATGAGCAGTTCTTC.